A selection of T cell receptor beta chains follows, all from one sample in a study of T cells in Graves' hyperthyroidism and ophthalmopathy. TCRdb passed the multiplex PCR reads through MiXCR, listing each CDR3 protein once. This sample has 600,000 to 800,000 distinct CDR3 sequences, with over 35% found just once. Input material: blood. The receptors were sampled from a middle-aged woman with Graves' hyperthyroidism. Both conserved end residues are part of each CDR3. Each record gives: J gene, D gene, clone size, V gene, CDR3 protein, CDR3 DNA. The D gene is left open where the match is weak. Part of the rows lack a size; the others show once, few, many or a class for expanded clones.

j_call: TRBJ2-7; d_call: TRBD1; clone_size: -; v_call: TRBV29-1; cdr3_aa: CSVAARGRIGEQYF; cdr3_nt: TGCAGCGTTGCGGCCAGGGGGCGCATAGGTGAGCAGTACTTC
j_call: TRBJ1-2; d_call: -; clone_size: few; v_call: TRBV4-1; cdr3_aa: CASSQPGVYGYTF; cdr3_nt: TGCGCCAGCAGCCAACCAGGGGTTTATGGCTACACCTTC
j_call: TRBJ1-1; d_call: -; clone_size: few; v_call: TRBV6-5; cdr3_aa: CASSFWTGEGTEAFF; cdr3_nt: TGTGCCAGCAGTTTCTGGACGGGGGAGGGGACTGAAGCTTTCTTT
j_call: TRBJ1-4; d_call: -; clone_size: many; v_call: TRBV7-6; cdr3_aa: CASRPTGATNEKLFF; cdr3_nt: TGTGCCAGCAGGCCGACGGGTGCAACTAATGAAAAACTGTTTTTT
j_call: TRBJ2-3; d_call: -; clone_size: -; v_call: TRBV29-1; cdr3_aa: CSAAGLFTDTQYF; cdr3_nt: TGCAGCGCCGCGGGACTGTTCACAGATACGCAGTATTTT
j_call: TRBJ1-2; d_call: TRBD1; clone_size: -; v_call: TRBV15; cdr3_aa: CATSRDRTGPNYGYTF; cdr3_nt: TGTGCCACCAGCAGAGATCGGACAGGCCCGAACTATGGCTACACCTTC
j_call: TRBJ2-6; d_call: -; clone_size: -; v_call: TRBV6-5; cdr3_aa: CASNRLPGANVLTF; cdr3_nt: TGTGCCAGCAATAGGCTTCCTGGGGCCAACGTCCTGACTTTC
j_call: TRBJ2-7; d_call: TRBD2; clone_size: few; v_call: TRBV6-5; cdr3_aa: CASSYGSSGSYEQYF; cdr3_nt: TGTGCCAGCAGTTACGGGTCTAGCGGGAGCTACGAGCAGTACTTC
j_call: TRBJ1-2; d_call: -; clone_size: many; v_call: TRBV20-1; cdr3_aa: CSARQRYGYTF; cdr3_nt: TGCAGTGCTCGTCAGCGGTATGGCTACACCTTC
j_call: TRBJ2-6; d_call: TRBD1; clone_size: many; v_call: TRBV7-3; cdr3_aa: CASSIGTVGANVLTF; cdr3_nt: TGTGCCAGCAGCATTGGGACAGTGGGGGCCAACGTCCTGACTTTC
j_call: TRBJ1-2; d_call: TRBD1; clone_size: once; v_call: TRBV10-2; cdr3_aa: CASMKGGQIYGYTF; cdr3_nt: TGCGCCAGCATGAAGGGGGGACAGATCTATGGCTACACCTTC
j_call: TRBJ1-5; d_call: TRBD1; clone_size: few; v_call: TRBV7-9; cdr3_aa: CASSLLGTGDNQPQHF; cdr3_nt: TGTGCCAGCAGCCTCCTGGGGACAGGGGACAATCAGCCCCAGCATTTT
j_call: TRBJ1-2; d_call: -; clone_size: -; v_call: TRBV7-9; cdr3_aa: CASSYRRDKLANYGYTF; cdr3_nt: TGTGCCAGCAGTTACCGAAGGGACAAGTTAGCTAACTATGGCTACACCTTC
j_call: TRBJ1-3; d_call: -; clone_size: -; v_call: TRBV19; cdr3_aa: CASSKVVSGNTIYF; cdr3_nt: TGTGCCAGTAGTAAGGTCGTTTCTGGAAACACCATATATTTT
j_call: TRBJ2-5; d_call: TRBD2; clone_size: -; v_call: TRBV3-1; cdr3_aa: CASSQSSSGQTQYF; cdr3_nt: TGTGCCAGCAGCCAATCTTCTAGCGGGCAGACCCAGTACTTC